One and the same sample provided the 18 T cell receptor beta chains below, sequenced in a study of molecular identifiers for immune sequencing clone quantification. TCRdb re-called the PCR reads with MiXCR, one entry per CDR3 protein. The sample records 350,000 or so distinct CDR3 sequences, 20% to 25% being singletons. Sample: naive CD8+ T cells from blood, with Jurkat cell RNA spiked in. This sample's subset: FACS-sorted CD8+CD4-CCR7+CD45RA+ naive T cells. These receptors were taken from a human donor in good health. Some libraries in this study had Jurkat cell RNA spiked in.

Many counts were recorded for this clonotype. The chain recombines TRBV12-5 with TRBJ1-2; D is unclear. Deletions cut 0 bases from V and 6 bases from J, with 14 bases between. This CDR3 has 15 residues. CDR1 LGHNT and CDR2 FRNRAP come from the germline V gene. The CDR3 is CASGLVGETRHGYTF. CDR3 DNA sequence: TGTGCTAGTGGTTTGGTTGGCGAAACCAGGCATGGCTACACCTTC.

In this sample, this clonotype turned up many times. The J gene is TRBJ2-7, the V gene TRBV6-5, with D possibly being TRBD1 (5 bases). V was clipped by 3 bases and J by 0 bases, with 9 bases between them. The CDR3 contains 14 residues. Germline CDR1 and CDR2: MNHEY and SVGAGI. The CDR3 protein is CASSYDSSSYEQYF. The CDR3 DNA reads TGTGCCAGCAGTTATGACAGCAGCTCCTACGAGCAGTACTTC.

This clonotype was counted ten times or more. This rearrangement joins TRBV19 to TRBJ2-7; D perhaps matches TRBD1 (6 bases). Deletions cut 1 base from V and 2 bases from J, with 9 bases between. CDR1 and CDR2 (germline): LNHDA, SQIVND (reference sequence). CDR3 length equals 14 residues. CDR3 sequence reads: CASSIVGHAYEQYF. The CDR3 bases are TGTGCCAGTAGTATAGTGGGACACGCCTACGAGCAGTACTTC.

This clonotype was picked up a small number of times. The chain joins TRBV6-2 or TRBV6-3 to TRBJ2-3; 11 bases fit TRBD2. The trim removed 10 bases at V and 1 base at J, leaving 10 bases unmatched. There are 16 residues in the CDR3. Germline values: CDR1 MNHEY, CDR2 SVGEGT. This CDR3 is CATKGTSGIRTDTQYF. The CDR3 DNA follows: TGTGCCACCAAAGGGACTAGCGGTATACGCACAGATACGCAGTATTTT.

This clonotype was counted only a few times. Given a much more abundant clone one base away, this may be a read error. The genes are TRBV4-1 and TRBJ2-7; 10 bases agree with TRBD2. In germline, CDR1 is MGHRA, CDR2 YSYEKL. The CDR3 consists of 16 residues. CDR3 bases: TGCGCCAGCAGCCAAGAGAATAGCGGGGGGACCTACGGGCAGTACTTC. The encoded protein is CASSQENSGGTYGQYF.

On this clonotype itself: This clone may be a read error of a much larger clone one base away. The gene calls are TRBV12-3 or TRBV12-4 and TRBJ2-5, with TRBD2 matching 9 bases. Trimming at V came to 6 bases and at J to 1 base, leaving 6 bases not matched to a gene. The CDR3 runs to 15 residues. Here the CDR3 DNA reads TGTGCCAGCAGCCCGAGTAGCGGGAGCCAAGAGACCCAGTACTTC. Translated: CASSPSSGSQETQYF.

This clonotype was recorded many times. The gene calls are TRBV6-4 and TRBJ2-3; 10 bases match TRBD2. V lost 4 bases and J lost 6; bases outside the gene matches: 7. The CDR3 spans 15 residues. Per germline, CDR1 MRHNA and CDR2 SNTAGT. In DNA form, the CDR3 reads TGTGCCAGCAGTGCCACTCTAGCGGGGGATGATACGCAGTATTTT. Protein: CASSATLAGDDTQYF.

The sample holds many counts of this clonotype. CDR3 sequence: CASSSLSGGPKETQYF. In nucleotides, the CDR3 is TGTGCCAGCAGCTCACTGAGCGGGGGGCCAAAAGAGACCCAGTACTTC. The chain employs TRBV7-8 and TRBJ2-5; 9 bases are shared with TRBD2. This CDR3 contains 16 residues. The V gene's germline CDR1 is SGHVS and CDR2 FQNEAQ. Trimming took 4 bases from V and 3 from J; bases not matched to a gene: 9.

This clonotype was seen ten or more times. The V and J genes are TRBV7-6 and TRBJ2-7; weak D call: TRBD2 (6 bases). CDR1 is SGHVS and CDR2 is FNYEAQ in the germline V gene. The CDR3 sequence is 13 residues long. V shed 5 bases and J shed 5 bases, with 13 bases lying between them. This CDR3 reads CASSVGTRHEQYF. The CDR3 DNA sequence: TGTGCCAGCAGCGTAGGGACTCGGCACGAGCAGTACTTC.

The V gene is TRBV25-1, the J gene TRBJ2-7; D may be TRBD1 (5 bases). V gave up 8 bases and J gave up 4 bases, with 15 bases separating them. The CDR3 covers 13 residues. CDR1 is MGHDK, CDR2 SYGVNS, per germline. The CDR3 region has the DNA TGTGCCAGCGGAATACCATCAGGGTACGAGCAGTACTTC. This gives the protein CASGIPSGYEQYF.

This clonotype was recorded at least ten times. The chain combines TRBV7-9 with TRBJ2-1; no clear D gene. Germline loops: CDR1 SEHNR, CDR2 FQNEAQ (reference sequence). V dropped 4 bases and J dropped 3 bases, with 7 bases sitting between them. The CDR3 has 13 residues. CDR3: CASSSTIYNEQFF. DNA of the CDR3: TGTGCCAGCAGCTCTACCATCTACAATGAGCAGTTCTTC.

In the case of this clonotype: Since a much larger clone is just one base distant, this may be a read error. The gene calls are TRBV9 and TRBJ1-1; no firm D call. Germline CDR1 reads SGDLS; CDR2 reads YYNGEE. V dropped 0 bases and J dropped 7 bases, with 13 bases sitting between them. This CDR3 region has 14 residues. The CDR3 loop reads CASSVATTGSEAFF. The CDR3 bases are TGTGCCAGCAGCGTAGCTACGACCGGGAGTGAAGCTTTCTTT.

This clonotype was counted ten times or more. The rearrangement links TRBV28 to TRBJ1-5; a possible D gene is TRBD1 (5 bases). Per germline, CDR1 MDHEN and CDR2 SYDVKM. The CDR3 length is 14 residues. V gave up 1 base and J gave up 6 bases, with 10 bases separating them. The CDR3 spells CASSLLRDRQPQHF. The CDR3 DNA reads TGTGCCAGCAGTTTATTACGGGACCGTCAGCCCCAGCATTTT.

This clonotype has a count of ten or more. The rearrangement uses TRBV28 and TRBJ2-7, with TRBD2 matching over 7 bases. Germline trimming cut 6 bases from V and 5 bases from J; bases unmatched to any gene: 16. CDR1 MDHEN and CDR2 SYDVKM come from the germline V gene. The CDR3 is made up of 16 amino acids. The DNA of the CDR3 is TGTGCCAGCAGGACCTCCCCCCGGGTCAGCGGGGACGAGCAGTACTTC. It codes for CASRTSPRVSGDEQYF.

Details on this clonotype: One end of the junction does not line up with germline, which may come from a read error. This chain joins TRBV30 and TRBJ2-3, with D possibly TRBD2 on 5 matching bases. The germline CDR1 and CDR2 sequences are GTSNPN and SVGIG (reference sequence). The CDR3 is made up of 13 amino acids. CDR3 region: CAGSVYFTDMQYF. The CDR3, as DNA: TGTGCCGGGAGTGTTTACTTCACAGATATGCAGTATTTT.

In this sample, this clonotype turned up many times. The chain combines TRBV6-5 with TRBJ2-3; no clear D gene. Trimming left V 7 bases short and J 4 bases short, with 9 bases between. The germline CDR1 and CDR2 sequences are MNHEY and SVGAGI. There are 12 residues in the CDR3. The CDR3 DNA reads TGTGCCAGCAAAAGCCTCCCAGATACGCAGTATTTT. Encoded protein: CASKSLPDTQYF.

This clonotype has at least ten counts. The chain uses TRBV27 and TRBJ2-5, with D perhaps matching TRBD1 (6 bases). V was shortened by 2 bases and J by 4 bases, with 11 bases between the two germline ends. This CDR3 is built from 14 residues. Germline CDR1 MNHEY, CDR2 SMNVEV (reference sequence). CDR3 bases: TGTGCCAGCAGTTTAGAACAGGGCATAGAGACCCAGTACTTC. Translation gives CASSLEQGIETQYF.

At least ten counts were recorded for this clonotype. This chain uses TRBV6-2 or TRBV6-3 with TRBJ2-5; tentatively, D is TRBD2 (6 bases). Trimming left V 2 bases short and J 4 bases short, with 11 bases between. Germline assignment: CDR1 MNHEY and CDR2 SVGEGT. The CDR3 consists of 14 residues. CDR3 DNA: TGTGCCAGCAGTTACGCGGGGCCTAGAGAGACCCAGTACTTC. This gives the protein CASSYAGPRETQYF.